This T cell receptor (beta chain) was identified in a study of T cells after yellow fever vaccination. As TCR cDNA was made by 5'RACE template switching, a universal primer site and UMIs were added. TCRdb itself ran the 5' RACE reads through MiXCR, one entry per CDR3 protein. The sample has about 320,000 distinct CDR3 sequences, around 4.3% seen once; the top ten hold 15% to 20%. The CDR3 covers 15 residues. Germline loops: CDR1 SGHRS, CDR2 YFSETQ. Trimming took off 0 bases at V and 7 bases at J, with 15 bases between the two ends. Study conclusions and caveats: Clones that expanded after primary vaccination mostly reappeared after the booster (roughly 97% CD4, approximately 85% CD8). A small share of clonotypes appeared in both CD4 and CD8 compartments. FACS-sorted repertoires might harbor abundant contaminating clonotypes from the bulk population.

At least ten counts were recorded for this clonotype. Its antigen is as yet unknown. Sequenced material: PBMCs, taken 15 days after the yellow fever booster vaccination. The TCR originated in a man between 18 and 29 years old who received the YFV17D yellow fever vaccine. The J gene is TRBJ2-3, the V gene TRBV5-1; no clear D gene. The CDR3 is CASSLVVRRYNTQYF. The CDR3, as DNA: TGCGCCAGCAGCTTGGTGGTTAGGCGATACAATACGCAGTATTTT.